A selection of T cell receptor beta chains follows, all from one sample in a study of T cell responses to AZD1222 COVID-19 vaccine. TCRdb's table, derived via immunoSEQ multiplex PCR, lists solely in-frame clones and lacks some. The table includes approximately 42,000 clones, about nine tenths detected once. The sample here was peripheral blood, taken 28 days after the second AZD1222 dose. The receptor set was obtained from an adult who received the AZD1222 COVID-19 vaccine. Each CDR3 is given without its conserved first and last residue. Each record gives: J gene, V gene, CDR3 length, clone size, CDR3 protein. Clone size is stated in some rows and not others, as once, few, many or a class when expanded.

>TRBJ1-2|TRBV30|10|.
AWNGGNYGYT
>TRBJ1-3|TRBV19|8|.
ASSGNTIY
>TRBJ2-6|TRBV19|15|.
ASSTTGAFFGANVLT
>TRBJ2-2|TRBV28|14|.
GSGTGGISNTGELF
>TRBJ2-1|TRBV3-1/TRBV3-2|14|once
ASSPTRGPSYNEQF
>TRBJ2-7|TRBV6-5|12|.
ASSTGQGRSEQY
>TRBJ2-7|TRBV15|13|.
ATSRDGRISYEQY
>TRBJ2-5|TRBV6-5|10|once
ASVGDQETQY
>TRBJ2-7|TRBV5-1|15|.
ASSLAGSSGSSEEQY
>TRBJ1-6|TRBV7-6|13|.
ASSWTRGPNSPLH
>TRBJ1-2|TRBV25-1|16|.
ASSGLTGQETLNYGYT
>TRBJ2-3|TRBV6-5|13|.
ASRTSGGATDTQY
>TRBJ2-7|TRBV7-8|12|.
ASSRSTVVYEQY
>TRBJ1-4|TRBV12-3/TRBV12-4|11|once
ASRLGSGGQLF
>TRBJ1-5|TRBV6-5|12|once
ATRGGASNQPQH
>TRBJ1-2|TRBV3-1/TRBV3-2|12|.
ASSLGGGALGYT
>TRBJ2-2|TRBV5-1|13|.
ASSSGRVNTGELF
>TRBJ2-7|TRBV9|15|.
ASSSTSRTGIDYEQY
>TRBJ2-3|TRBV11-1|14|.
ASSLRGLADTDTQY
>TRBJ1-3|TRBV4-1|14|.
ASSQEGRGRGNTIY
>TRBJ1-3|TRBV2|14|.
ASGQKRGGSGNTIY
>TRBJ1-2|TRBV3-1/TRBV3-2|13|.
ASSRLVGGDYGYT
>TRBJ2-1|TRBV27|12|few
ATKPGLAHNEQF
>TRBJ2-1|TRBV19|13|.
ASSITGTVGNEQF
>TRBJ1-1|TRBV7-9|12|.
ASSLEKGGNEAF
>TRBJ2-7|TRBV3-1/TRBV3-2|13|.
ASSQGPGGFYEQY
>TRBJ2-3|TRBV7-3|13|.
ASSLMAGSTDTQY